The present entry profiles one T cell receptor beta chain with its context. Its antigen remains unidentified. This specimen comes from a study of identical twins. This CDR3 is 13 amino acids long. Germline V gene lookup returns CDR1 ENHRY and CDR2 SYGVKD. Trimming left V 7 bases short and J 7 bases short, with 16 bases between. Study-level findings and limits: There was an excess of low generation probability in the out-of-frame alpha sequences that twins shared.

TCRdb reanalysed the 5' RACE reads using MiXCR and keeps one entry per CDR3 protein. The repertoire holds about 660,000 distinct CDR3 sequences, with around 8.3% as singletons. This same sample was also part of a study on yellow fever vaccine responses in identical twins.

The sample comprised PBMCs. The chain carries TRBV10-3 and TRBJ2-5; maybe TRBD1 (5 bases). The TCR sequence derives from a woman younger than 35 in good health. The CDR3 loop is CAINQGADGTQYF. The CDR3 nucleotides are TGTGCCATCAATCAGGGCGCGGATGGGACCCAGTACTTC.